This T cell receptor beta chain was recorded in a study of cytomegalovirus exposure and HLA in healthy donors. Study-wide results and caveats: Rarity characterized most TCR sequences, yet some public TCRs appeared in many donors. DRB1 showed the most TCR associations and HLA-C the fewest in a later analysis, as rates varied by HLA locus. Per a later analysis, fewer than 20,000 TCR beta sequences showed association with HLA alleles at 0.05 false discovery rate. Reports credit the classifier with highly specific, highly sensitive diagnosis of cytomegalovirus status.

With 60 Vbeta and 13 Jbeta primers, the PCR was carried out. Measured with immunoSEQ multiplex PCR; TCRdb has only the in-frame clones, and not every one. The sample lists about 160,000 clones; around 80% were seen once. Comments on this clone: Its antigen is not identified.

The germline CDR1 and CDR2 sequences are LNHNV and YYDKDF (reference sequence). The ends were cut back, 0 bases at V and 5 bases at J, with 13 bases in the middle. The CDR3 extends over 15 amino acids. The receptor's source is a boy under 10 years old in good health and CMV-seronegative. Source material: PBMCs. The chain combines TRBV15 with TRBJ1-2; D possibly corresponds to TRBD1 (6 bases). CDR3 loop: CATSRDLGAKYGYTF. CDR3 nucleotides: TGTGCCACCAGCAGAGATCTGGGGGCGAAATATGGCTACACCTTC.